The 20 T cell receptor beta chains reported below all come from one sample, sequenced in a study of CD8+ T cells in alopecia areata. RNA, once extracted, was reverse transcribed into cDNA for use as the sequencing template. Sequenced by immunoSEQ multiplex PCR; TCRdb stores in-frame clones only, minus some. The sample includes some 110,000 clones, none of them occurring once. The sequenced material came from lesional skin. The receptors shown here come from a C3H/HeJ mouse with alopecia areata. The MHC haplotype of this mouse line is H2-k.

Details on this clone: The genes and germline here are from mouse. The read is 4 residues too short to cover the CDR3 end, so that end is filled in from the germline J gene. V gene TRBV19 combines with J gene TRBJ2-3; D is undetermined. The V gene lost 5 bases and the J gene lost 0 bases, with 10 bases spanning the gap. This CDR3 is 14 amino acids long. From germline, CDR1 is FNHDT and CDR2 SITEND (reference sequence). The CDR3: CASRMGPSAETLYF. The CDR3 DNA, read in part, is TGTGCCAGCAGAATGGGTCCTAGTGCAGAA.

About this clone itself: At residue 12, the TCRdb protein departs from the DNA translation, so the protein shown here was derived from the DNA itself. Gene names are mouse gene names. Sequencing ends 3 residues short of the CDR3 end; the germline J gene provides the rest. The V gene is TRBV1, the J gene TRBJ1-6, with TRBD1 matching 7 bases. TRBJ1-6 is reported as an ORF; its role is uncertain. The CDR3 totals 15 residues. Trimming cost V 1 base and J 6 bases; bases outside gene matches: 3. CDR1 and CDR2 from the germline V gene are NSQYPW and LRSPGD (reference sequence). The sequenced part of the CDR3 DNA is TGCACCTGCAGTGCAGCCAGGGGGATTAATTCGCCC. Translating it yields CTCSAARGINSP. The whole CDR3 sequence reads CTCSAARGINSPLYF.

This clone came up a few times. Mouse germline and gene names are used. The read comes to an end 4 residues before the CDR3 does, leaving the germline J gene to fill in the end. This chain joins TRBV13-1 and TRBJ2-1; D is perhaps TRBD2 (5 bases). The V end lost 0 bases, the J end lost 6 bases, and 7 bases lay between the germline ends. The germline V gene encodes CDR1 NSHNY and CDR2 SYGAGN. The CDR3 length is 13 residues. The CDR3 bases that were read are TGTGCCAGCAGTGATGCTGGGCCTGCT. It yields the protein CASSDAGPA. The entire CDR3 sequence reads CASSDAGPAEQFF.

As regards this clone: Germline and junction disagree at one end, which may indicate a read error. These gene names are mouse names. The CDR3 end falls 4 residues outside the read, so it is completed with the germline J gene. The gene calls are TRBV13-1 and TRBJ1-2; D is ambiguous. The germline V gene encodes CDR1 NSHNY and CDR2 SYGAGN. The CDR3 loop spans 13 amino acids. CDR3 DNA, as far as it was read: TGTGCCCGCAGTGATGAGTGGGGCTCC. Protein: CARSDEWGS. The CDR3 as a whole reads CARSDEWGSDYTF.

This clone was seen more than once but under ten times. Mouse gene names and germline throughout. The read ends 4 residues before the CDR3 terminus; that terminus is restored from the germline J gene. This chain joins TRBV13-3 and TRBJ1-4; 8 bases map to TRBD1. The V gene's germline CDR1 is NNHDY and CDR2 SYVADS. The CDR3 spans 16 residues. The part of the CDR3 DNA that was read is TGTGCCAGCAGTGAAGGGCCAGGGGGCGCAGCCGAA. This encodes CASSEGPGGAAE. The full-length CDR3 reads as CASSEGPGGAAERLFF.

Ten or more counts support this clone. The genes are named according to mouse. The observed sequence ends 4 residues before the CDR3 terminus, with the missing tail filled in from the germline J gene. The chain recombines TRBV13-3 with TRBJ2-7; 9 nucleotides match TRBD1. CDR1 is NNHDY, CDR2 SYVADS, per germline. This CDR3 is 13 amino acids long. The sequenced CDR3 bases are TGTGCCAGCAGGGGACAGGGAGAGTAT. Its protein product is CASRGQGEY. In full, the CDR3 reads CASRGQGEYEQYF.

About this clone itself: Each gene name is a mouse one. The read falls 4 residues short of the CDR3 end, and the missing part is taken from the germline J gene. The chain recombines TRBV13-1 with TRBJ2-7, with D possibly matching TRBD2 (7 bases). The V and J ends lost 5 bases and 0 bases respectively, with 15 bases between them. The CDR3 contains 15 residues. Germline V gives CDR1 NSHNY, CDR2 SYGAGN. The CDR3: CASRRGGGSSYEQYF. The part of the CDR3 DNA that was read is TGTGCCAGCAGGCGAGGGGGGGGAAGCTCCTAT.

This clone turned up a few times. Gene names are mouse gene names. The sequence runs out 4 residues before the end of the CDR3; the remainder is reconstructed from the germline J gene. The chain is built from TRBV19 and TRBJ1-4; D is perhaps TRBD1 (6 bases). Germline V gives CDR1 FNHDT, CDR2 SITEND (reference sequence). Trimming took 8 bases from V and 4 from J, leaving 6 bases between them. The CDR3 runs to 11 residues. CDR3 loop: CARQGNERLFF. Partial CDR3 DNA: TGTGCCAGACAGGGCAACGAA. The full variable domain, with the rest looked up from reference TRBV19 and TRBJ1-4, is GGIITQTPKFLIGQEGQKLTLKCQQNFNHDTMYWYRQDSGKGLRLIYYSITENDLQKGDLSEGYDASREKKSSFSLTVTSAQKNEMAVFLCARQGNERLFFGHGTKLSVL.

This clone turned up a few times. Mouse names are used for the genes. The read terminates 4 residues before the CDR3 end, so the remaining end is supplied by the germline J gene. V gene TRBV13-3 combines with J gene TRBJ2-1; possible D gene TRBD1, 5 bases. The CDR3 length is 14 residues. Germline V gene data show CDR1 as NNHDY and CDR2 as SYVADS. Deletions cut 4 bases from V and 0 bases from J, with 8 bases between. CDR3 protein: CASSSQDNYAEQFF. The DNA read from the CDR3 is TGTGCCAGCAGTTCACAGGATAACTATGCT.

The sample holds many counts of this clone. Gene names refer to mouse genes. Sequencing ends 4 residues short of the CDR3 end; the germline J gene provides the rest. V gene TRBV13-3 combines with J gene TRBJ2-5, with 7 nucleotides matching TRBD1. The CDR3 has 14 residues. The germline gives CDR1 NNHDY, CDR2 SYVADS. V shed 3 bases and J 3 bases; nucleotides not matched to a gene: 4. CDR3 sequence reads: CASSVPGQQDTQYF. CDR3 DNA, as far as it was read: TGTGCCAGCAGTGTCCCGGGACAGCAAGAC.

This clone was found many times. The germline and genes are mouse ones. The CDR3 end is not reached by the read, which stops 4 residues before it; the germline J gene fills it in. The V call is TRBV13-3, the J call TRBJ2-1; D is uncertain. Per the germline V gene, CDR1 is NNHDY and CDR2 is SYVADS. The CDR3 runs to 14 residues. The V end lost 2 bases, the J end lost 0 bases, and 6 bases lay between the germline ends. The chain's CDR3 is CASSELVNYAEQFF. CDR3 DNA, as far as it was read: TGTGCCAGCAGTGAGCTGGTTAACTATGCT.

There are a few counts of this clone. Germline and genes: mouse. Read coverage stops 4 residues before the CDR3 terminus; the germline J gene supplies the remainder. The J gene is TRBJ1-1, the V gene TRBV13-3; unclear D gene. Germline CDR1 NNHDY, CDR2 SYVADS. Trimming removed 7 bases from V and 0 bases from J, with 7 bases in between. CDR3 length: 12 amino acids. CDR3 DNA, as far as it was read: TGTGCCAGCCACAGATCAAACACA. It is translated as CASHRSNT. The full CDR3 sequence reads CASHRSNTEVFF.

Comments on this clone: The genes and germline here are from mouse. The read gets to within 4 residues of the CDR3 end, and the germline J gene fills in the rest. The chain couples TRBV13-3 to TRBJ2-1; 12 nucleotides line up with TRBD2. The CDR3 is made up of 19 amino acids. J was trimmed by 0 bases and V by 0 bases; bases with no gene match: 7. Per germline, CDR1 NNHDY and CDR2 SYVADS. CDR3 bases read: TGTGCCAGCAGTGATGCTGACTGGGGGGGCGCTAGTAACTATGCT. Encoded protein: CASSDADWGGASNYA. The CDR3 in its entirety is CASSDADWGGASNYAEQFF.

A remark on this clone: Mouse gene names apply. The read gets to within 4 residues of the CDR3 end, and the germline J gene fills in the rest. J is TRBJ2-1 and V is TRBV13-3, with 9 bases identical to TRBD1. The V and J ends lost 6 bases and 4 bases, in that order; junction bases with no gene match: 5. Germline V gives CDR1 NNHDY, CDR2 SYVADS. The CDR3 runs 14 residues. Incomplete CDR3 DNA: TGTGCCAGCAACCGGGACAGGGAGTATGCT. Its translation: CASNRDREYA. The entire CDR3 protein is CASNRDREYAEQFF.

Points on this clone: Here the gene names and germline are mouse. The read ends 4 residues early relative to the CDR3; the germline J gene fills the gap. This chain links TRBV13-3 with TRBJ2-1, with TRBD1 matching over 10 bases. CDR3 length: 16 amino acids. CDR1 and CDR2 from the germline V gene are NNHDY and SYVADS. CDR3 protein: CASSDVGTGDGAEQFF. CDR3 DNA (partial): TGTGCCAGCAGTGATGTGGGGACAGGGGATGGGGCT.

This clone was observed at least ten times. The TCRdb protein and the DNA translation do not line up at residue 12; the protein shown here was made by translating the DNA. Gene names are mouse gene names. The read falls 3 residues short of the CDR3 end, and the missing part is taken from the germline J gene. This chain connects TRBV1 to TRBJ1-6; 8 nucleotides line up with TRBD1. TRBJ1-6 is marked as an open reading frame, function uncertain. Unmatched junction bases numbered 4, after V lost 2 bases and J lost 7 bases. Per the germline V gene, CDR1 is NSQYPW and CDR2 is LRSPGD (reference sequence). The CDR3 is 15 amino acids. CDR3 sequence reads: CTCSANRGWNSPLYF. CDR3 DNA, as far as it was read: TGCACCTGCAGTGCAAACAGGGGGTGGAATTCGCCC.

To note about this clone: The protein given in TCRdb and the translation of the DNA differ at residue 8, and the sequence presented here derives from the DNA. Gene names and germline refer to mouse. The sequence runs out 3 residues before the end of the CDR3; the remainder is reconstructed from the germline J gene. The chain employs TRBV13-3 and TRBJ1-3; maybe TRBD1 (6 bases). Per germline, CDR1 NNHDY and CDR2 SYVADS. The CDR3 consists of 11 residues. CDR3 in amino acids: CASTAGATLYF. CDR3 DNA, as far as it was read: TGTGCCAGCACCGCAGGGGCTACG.

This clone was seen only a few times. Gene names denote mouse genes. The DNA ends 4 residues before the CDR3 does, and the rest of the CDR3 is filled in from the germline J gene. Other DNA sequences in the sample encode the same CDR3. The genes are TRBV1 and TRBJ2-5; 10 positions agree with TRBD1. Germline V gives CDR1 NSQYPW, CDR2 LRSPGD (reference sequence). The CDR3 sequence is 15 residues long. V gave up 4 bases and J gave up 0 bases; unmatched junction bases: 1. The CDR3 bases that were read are TGCACCTGCAGTGGGACAGGGGGGAACCAAGAC. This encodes CTCSGTGGNQD. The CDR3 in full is CTCSGTGGNQDTQYF. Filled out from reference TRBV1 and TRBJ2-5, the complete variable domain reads VTLLEQNPRWRLVPRGQAVNLRCILKNSQYPWMSWYQQDLQKQLQWLFTLRSPGDKEVKSLPGADYLATRVTDTELRLQVANMSQGRTLYCTCSGTGGNQDTQYFGPGTRLLVL.

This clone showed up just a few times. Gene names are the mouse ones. Partial CDR3 DNA: TGCACCTGCAGTACCCACAGGGAAGAGAACTCC. Its translation is CTCSTHREENS. The full CDR3 sequence reads CTCSTHREENSDYTF. The gene calls are TRBV1 and TRBJ1-2; TRBD1 is a possible D gene (6 bases). Coverage ceases 4 residues before the CDR3 finishes, and the germline J gene fills in the end. There are 15 residues in the CDR3. V lost 5 bases to trimming and J lost 2 bases, with 15 bases between them. Germline V gives CDR1 NSQYPW, CDR2 LRSPGD (reference sequence).

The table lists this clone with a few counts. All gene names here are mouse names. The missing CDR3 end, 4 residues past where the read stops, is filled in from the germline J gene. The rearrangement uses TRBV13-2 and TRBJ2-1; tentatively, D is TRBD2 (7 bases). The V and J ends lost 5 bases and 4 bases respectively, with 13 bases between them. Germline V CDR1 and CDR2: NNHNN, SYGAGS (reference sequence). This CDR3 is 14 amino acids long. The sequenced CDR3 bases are TGTGCCAGCGGGGACTGGACAGAATATGCT. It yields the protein CASGDWTEYA. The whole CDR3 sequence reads CASGDWTEYAEQFF.